Sequencing of this T cell receptor beta chain was carried out in a study of cytomegalovirus exposure and HLA in healthy donors. Background on the study: For the approximately 360 genotyped donors, 81% fell within the Caucasian-associated ancestry cluster.

This PCR relied on a set of 60 Vbeta primers and 13 Jbeta primers. Profiling relied on immunoSEQ multiplex PCR, and the TCRdb table lists in-frame clones only, not all of them. The sample has under 150,000 clones; roughly 80% are singletons. The CDR3 totals 17 residues. The trim removed 1 base at V and 3 bases at J, leaving 8 bases unmatched. Germline CDR1 reads SNHLY; CDR2 reads FYNNEI. At least ten counts were recorded for this clone. As yet, its antigen is unknown. Study-level findings and limits: About 87% or about 30% of the time was how often most TCR beta V segments were productive, according to an earlier analysis.

Sequenced sample: PBMCs. The TCR was taken from a man in his forties or fifties in good health and CMV-seropositive. V usage is TRBV2 and J usage is TRBJ2-7; 11 positions agree with TRBD2. The CDR3 DNA reads as TGTGCCAGCAGTGAAGGTCTAGCGGGAGGAGGGGTCTACGAGCAGTACTTC. This translates into CASSEGLAGGGVYEQYF.